This T cell receptor beta chain was identified in a study of blood T cell repertoires in COVID-19. Study-wide background: Sites across the United States, Italy and Spain contributed samples from acute and convalescent COVID-19. PBMCs, B-cell-depleted T cells, or T cells were the source of the cDNA or gDNA that made up the material.

This CDR3 has 19 residues. Original processing methods: Quantification of nucleated cells was approximated via reference gene primer amplification. Generated by immunoSEQ multiplex PCR, the TCRdb table keeps only in-frame clones and is missing some. Clone size and the V and J calls come from that table; the DNA yielded D and trimming. The sample includes about 400,000 clones, 85% to 90% of them seen just once. Adults between roughly 18 and 95 years of age took part from 20 to 25 US areas. This chain links TRBV21-1 with TRBJ2-5; the D call of TRBD1 is as the table states it, not checked on the DNA. TRBV21-1 is reported as a pseudogene. The sample consisted of PBMCs or T cells enriched from blood (not recorded which). The TCR was taken from a woman in her 30s with acute COVID-19. The CDR3 reads CASSKDPPWGSRFQETQYF. The DNA of the CDR3 is TGTGCCAGCAGCAAAGACCCGCCGTGGGGCTCGAGATTCCAAGAGACCCAGTACTTC.